This is a list of T cell receptor beta chains from one sample in a study of blood T cell repertoires in COVID-19. The protocol was immunoSEQ multiplex PCR, while the TCRdb copy is restricted to in-frame clones and leaves out a portion. The repertoire includes roughly 250,000 clones, 75% to 85% of them detected once, and about 4.8% sits in the top ten. Source material: peripheral blood. The source is a woman aged 70-85 years with acute or convalescent COVID-19. The CDR3 runs from the conserved cysteine through the conserved F or W. The D gene is left open where the match is weak. Clone size is given for some rows only: seen once, a few or many times, or a class if the clone is expanded.

>once|TRBV4-2|TRBD1|TRBJ1-4
TGTGCCAGCAGCTCTCCGGGACAGGGAGGTGAAAAACTGTTTTTT
CASSSPGQGGEKLFF
>-|TRBV18|TRBD1|TRBJ1-1
TGTGCCAGCTCACTGGGACAGGGGCACACTGAAGCTTTCTTT
CASSLGQGHTEAFF
>once|TRBV6-1|-|TRBJ2-1
TGTGCCAGCAGTGAAAGGGACGGGACAGAGCAGTTCTTC
CASSERDGTEQFF
>-|TRBV24-1|TRBD1|TRBJ1-1
TGTGCCACCAGTGATTCCCGGACAGGGGTAGAAGCTTTCTTT
CATSDSRTGVEAFF
>-|TRBV19|-|TRBJ1-2
TGTGCCAGTAGTGCCCGTGAGTATGGCTACACCTTC
CASSAREYGYTF
>-|TRBV10-3|-|TRBJ2-2
TGTGCCATCAGCCAGACCGGGGAGCTGTTTTTT
CAISQTGELFF
>many|TRBV14|TRBD2|TRBJ2-1
TGTGCCAGCAGCCAAGAGGTCGGTAGCGGGGACAATGAGCAGTTCTTC
CASSQEVGSGDNEQFF
>-|TRBV6-5|-|TRBJ2-7
TGTGCCACGGAACTTTTCAGGGACGAGCAGTACTTC
CATELFRDEQYF
>-|TRBV3-1/TRBV3-2|TRBD1|TRBJ1-2
TGTGCCAGCAGCCGCCAGGGGGCGCGAAGCTATGGCTACACCTTC
CASSRQGARSYGYTF
>-|TRBV3-1/TRBV3-2|TRBD2|TRBJ2-1
TGTGCCAGCAGCCAAGGCACTAGCGGGGACAATGAGCAGTTCTTC
CASSQGTSGDNEQFF
>once|TRBV4-2|-|TRBJ2-1
TGTGCCAGCAGCCAAGACAGTCGCAGAGAGCAGTTCTTC
CASSQDSRREQFF
>-|TRBV5-1|-|TRBJ1-2
TGCGCCAGCAGCTTGATAACAGGTGCTAACTATGGCTACACCTTC
CASSLITGANYGYTF
>-|TRBV28|-|TRBJ1-5
TGTGCCAGCAGTTTCAGGGGAAGTGGCAATCAGCCCCAGCATTTT
CASSFRGSGNQPQHF
>-|TRBV5-4|-|TRBJ2-2
TGTGCCAGCAGCTTGGTTCGTGGGGGGTACAACACCGGGGAGCTGTTTTTT
CASSLVRGGYNTGELFF
>-|TRBV6-5|TRBD1|TRBJ1-4
TGTGCCACTGCCGGGACAGTGATAGAAAAACTGTTTTTT
CATAGTVIEKLFF
>-|TRBV6-5|-|TRBJ1-2
TGTGCCAGCATCCCCCAGGCTAACTATGGCTACACCTTC
CASIPQANYGYTF
>-|TRBV5-1|-|TRBJ2-7
TGCGCCAGCAGCTTGGGTGGGCAATACGAGCAGTACTTC
CASSLGGQYEQYF
>once|TRBV13|-|TRBJ1-1
TGTGCCAGCAGCGACGGGAACGCGAACACTGAAGCTTTCTTT
CASSDGNANTEAFF
>-|TRBV7-2|TRBD2|TRBJ2-7
TGTGCCAGCAGCTCATGGCTAGCGGGGGCCAACGAGCAGTACTTC
CASSSWLAGANEQYF
>-|TRBV18|-|TRBJ2-5
TGTGCCAGCTCACCCTCCACTGTTAGAGAGACCCAGTACTTC
CASSPSTVRETQYF
>-|TRBV9|-|TRBJ1-3
TGTGCCAGCAGCCCTGGACAGAACTCTGGAAACACCATATATTTT
CASSPGQNSGNTIYF
>-|TRBV3-1/TRBV3-2|TRBD2|TRBJ2-7
TGTGCCAGCAGCCCGGGGGGGGCCTACGAGCAGTACTTC
CASSPGGAYEQYF
>-|TRBV2|-|TRBJ1-2
TGTGCCAGCCATCTGGGGGCTCCGAATGGCTACACCTTC
CASHLGAPNGYTF
>-|TRBV6-5|-|TRBJ1-1
TGTGCCAGCAGTTCCTCGGGTAGGAGCACTGAAGCTTTCTTT
CASSSSGRSTEAFF
>few|TRBV27|-|TRBJ1-1
TGTGCCAGCAGTAGGGCCAGGGTGAACACTGAAGCTTTCTTT
CASSRARVNTEAFF
>-|TRBV10-2|TRBD1|TRBJ1-5
TGCGCCACCACGGACAGGGGAGGCGGTCAGCCCCAGCATTTT
CATTDRGGGQPQHF
>few|TRBV4-3|TRBD2|TRBJ2-3
TGCGCCAGCAGCCAAGATAAGCTAGCGGGACGCACAGATACGCAGTATTTT
CASSQDKLAGRTDTQYF
>few|TRBV5-6|-|TRBJ2-3
TGTGCCAGCAGCTTGGGTAGTCACACAGATACGCAGTATTTT
CASSLGSHTDTQYF
>few|TRBV6-2/TRBV6-3|-|TRBJ1-1
TGTGCCAGCAGTACAAGTACGAACACTGAAGCTTTCTTT
CASSTSTNTEAFF
>-|TRBV4-3|-|TRBJ1-2
TGCGCCAGCAGCCAAGTAGATGTTCGGAACTATGGCTACACCTTC
CASSQVDVRNYGYTF
>few|TRBV30|TRBD1|TRBJ1-6
TGTGCCTGCCGACAGGGGTTTAATTCACCCCTCCACTTT
CACRQGFNSPLHF
>-|TRBV7-2|-|TRBJ1-2
TGTGCCACCGATCGGGGGGTAGGCTATGGCTACACCTTC
CATDRGVGYGYTF
>-|TRBV6-6|-|TRBJ1-1
TGTGCCAGCAGGGACAGAGAAGCTTTCTTT
CASRDREAFF
>-|TRBV12-3/TRBV12-4|TRBD1|TRBJ1-2
TGTGCCAGCGGACAGGGGGATGGCTACACCTTC
CASGQGDGYTF
>-|TRBV12-3/TRBV12-4|-|TRBJ1-6
TGTGCCAGCAGGGCCCGACAAAATTCACCCCTCCACTTT
CASRARQNSPLHF